Each of the 20 T cell receptor beta chains below was sequenced from the same sample in a study of PD-L1 blockade in urothelial cancer. Libraries were prepared by immunoSEQ multiplex PCR; TCRdb keeps only in-frame clonotypes and omits some of them. Of tens of thousands of clones detected, about 90% appear once; the ten largest clones hold more than 9%. Time point specified: peripheral blood 6 weeks after treatment start. The sample here was PBMCs, taken around atezolizumab (anti-PD-L1) treatment. The receptors stem from a man between 60 and 75 years old with urothelial cancer.

This rearrangement joins TRBV5-1 to TRBJ1-2, with 7 bases matching TRBD1. J gave up 0 bases and V 2 bases, and 4 bases lay outside the gene matches. This CDR3 has 15 residues. Germline V gene sequence: CDR1 SGHRS, CDR2 YFSETQ. The CDR3 nucleotides are TGCGCCAGCAGCTTAGACAGGGATTCTAACTATGGCTACACCTTC. Its translation is CASSLDRDSNYGYTF. The whole variable domain, filled in from reference TRBV5-1 and TRBJ1-2, reads KAGVTQTPRYLIKTRGQQVTLSCSPISGHRSVSWYQQTPGQGLQFLFEYFSETQRNKGNFPGRFSGRQFSNSRSEMNVSTLELGDSALYLCASSLDRDSNYGYTFGSGTRLTVV.

This clone was counted a single time. A read error may produce the germline difference seen at one junction end. This chain uses TRBV30 with TRBJ2-7; 12 nucleotides align to TRBD2. Germline V gives CDR1 GTSNPN, CDR2 SVGIG (reference sequence). The CDR3 is made up of 13 amino acids. The CDR3 DNA sequence: TGTGCCTGGAGTGCCCTAGCGGGGGGGCTCCAGAGGTTC. It encodes CAWSALAGGLQRF.

This chain uses TRBV19 with TRBJ1-5, with a tentative D call TRBD1 (6 bases). Deletions cut 5 bases from V and 1 base from J, with 24 bases between. Looked up from germline, CDR1 is LNHDA and CDR2 is SQIVND (reference sequence). This CDR3 comprises 19 residues. CDR3 amino acids: CASSEPGTLLTRSNQPQHF. The CDR3 nucleotides read TGTGCCAGTAGTGAACCGGGGACATTACTAACGAGGAGCAATCAGCCCCAGCATTTT.

This clone was seen more than once but under ten times. The genes are TRBV5-6 and TRBJ1-4; no clear D. This CDR3 has 14 residues. V dropped 5 bases and J dropped 0 bases, with 8 bases sitting between them. CDR1 and CDR2 (germline): SGHDT, YYEEEE. Written as DNA, the CDR3 is TGTGCCAGCAGACCGACAACAACTAATGAAAAACTGTTTTTT. Amino acid sequence: CASRPTTTNEKLFF.

This chain joins TRBV19 and TRBJ2-5; perhaps TRBD1 as D (6 bases). Trimming removed 5 bases at V and 4 bases at J, with 17 bases between. Germline V CDR1 and CDR2: LNHDA, SQIVND (reference sequence). The CDR3 contains 15 residues. As DNA, the CDR3 is TGTGCCAGTAGTCGACAGGCATTGCCGCCAGAGACCCAGTACTTC. This encodes CASSRQALPPETQYF. The whole variable domain, remainder taken from reference TRBV19 and TRBJ2-5, is DGGITQSPKYLFRKEGQNVTLSCEQNLNHDAMYWYRQDPGQGLRLIYYSQIVNDFQKGDIAEGYSVSREKKESFPLTVTSAQKNPTAFYLCASSRQALPPETQYFGPGTRLLVL.

The V call is TRBV18, the J call TRBJ2-1; 7 positions agree with TRBD2. CDR1 is KGHSH and CDR2 is LQKENI in the germline V gene. The junction had 13 bases not matched to a gene; V was cut back by 3 bases and J by 8 bases. The CDR3 runs 16 residues. In nucleotides, the CDR3 is TGTGCCAGCTCACCCACAGGAGTGGGGGGGACCGATGAGCAGTTCTTC. It encodes CASSPTGVGGTDEQFF.

This clone was counted only a few times. The chain links TRBV7-2 to TRBJ2-7; 10 bases align to TRBD2. Per the germline V gene, CDR1 is SGHTA and CDR2 is FQGNSA. Losses at the gene ends were 3 bases for V and 2 bases for J; bases not matched to a gene: 1. The CDR3 loop spans 14 amino acids. CDR3 sequence: CASSLSGGAYEQYF. The CDR3 DNA is TGTGCCAGCAGCTTGAGCGGGGGGGCCTACGAGCAGTACTTC.

The chain carries TRBV19 and TRBJ1-3, with D unresolved. The CDR3 is 13 residues long. CDR1 is LNHDA, CDR2 SQIVND, per germline (reference sequence). Trimming took 6 bases from V and 5 from J, leaving 11 bases between them. DNA of the CDR3: TGTGCCAGTAGACCGGAGGGCAGAAACACCATATATTTT. As protein: CASRPEGRNTIYF.

The chain carries TRBV7-2 and TRBJ2-7; D may be TRBD2 (5 bases). Germline V lookup: CDR1 SGHTA, CDR2 FQGNSA. This CDR3 contains 16 residues. Trimming shortened V by 1 base and J by 7 bases, and 20 bases separated the two germline ends. For the CDR3, the DNA is TGTGCCAGCAGCTTAGTATTTGCGGGCTCCCGTAGAGAGCAGTACTTC. Its translation: CASSLVFAGSRREQYF. The full variable domain, in which reference TRBV7-2 and TRBJ2-7 provide the parts outside the CDR3, is GAGVSQSPSNKVTEKGKDVELRCDPISGHTALYWYRQSLGQGLEFLIYFQGNSAPDKSGLPSDRFSAERTGGSVSTLTIQRTQQEDSAVYLCASSLVFAGSRREQYFGPGTRLTVT.

V is TRBV5-4 and J is TRBJ2-5; possible D gene TRBD2, 6 bases. The CDR3 totals 13 residues. Germline values: CDR1 SGHNT, CDR2 YYREEE (reference sequence). Trimming removed 5 bases from V and 4 bases from J, with 12 bases in between. CDR3 loop: CASSTAGSETQYF. CDR3 coding DNA: TGTGCCAGCAGTACAGCGGGCTCAGAGACCCAGTACTTC.

V gene TRBV6-1 combines with J gene TRBJ1-2; 8 bases are a match to TRBD1. Per the germline V gene, CDR1 is MNHNS and CDR2 is SASEGT. The CDR3 is 15 residues long. V shed 5 bases and J 0 bases; nucleotides not matched to a gene: 5. This chain's CDR3 is CASSFGQGTNYGYTF. The DNA of the CDR3 is TGTGCCAGCAGTTTCGGACAGGGAACTAACTATGGCTACACCTTC.

This clone occurred once. The chain employs TRBV9 and TRBJ2-2, with 11 bases aligning to TRBD2. Germline CDR1 is SGDLS and CDR2 is YYNGEE. The CDR3 sequence is 16 residues long. The ends lost 4 bases at V and 4 bases at J; junction bases unmatched: 6. For the CDR3, the DNA is TGTGCCAGCAGCCCCAGACTAGCGGGGACCACCGGGGAGCTGTTTTTT. Its protein product is CASSPRLAGTTGELFF.

The chain carries TRBV18 and TRBJ2-2, with a tentative D call TRBD1 (6 bases). Germline CDR1 KGHSH, CDR2 LQKENI. The germline V and J ends were trimmed by 0 bases and 0 bases, with 11 bases remaining between them. The CDR3 length is 17 residues. The CDR3 loop reads CASSPPPGATNTGELFF. The CDR3 coding sequence is TGTGCCAGCTCACCACCCCCAGGGGCTACGAACACCGGGGAGCTGTTTTTT. Together with reference TRBV18 and TRBJ2-2, the CDR3 gives the full variable domain: NAGVMQNPRHLVRRRGQEARLRCSPMKGHSHVYWYRQLPEEGLKFMVYLQKENIIDESGMPKERFSAEFPKEGPSILRIQQVVRGDSAAYFCASSPPPGATNTGELFFGEGSRLTVL.

V gene TRBV19 combines with J gene TRBJ1-2; D uncertain. This CDR3 spans 16 amino acids. The germline V gene has CDR1 LNHDA and CDR2 SQIVND (reference sequence). Trimming pared 3 bases from V and 1 base from J, leaving 15 bases between. This CDR3 reads CASSIQAGTNNYGYTF. The CDR3 DNA follows: TGTGCCAGTAGTATTCAGGCAGGAACAAATAACTATGGCTACACCTTC.

The CDR3 spells CASSLAVSGNTIYF. The CDR3 nucleotides read TGCGCCAGCAGCTTGGCCGTCTCTGGAAACACCATATATTTT. This chain links TRBV5-1 with TRBJ1-3; D uncertain. This CDR3 region has 14 residues. Trimming removed 0 bases from V and 0 bases from J, with 4 bases in between. Germline CDR1 reads SGHRS; CDR2 reads YFSETQ.

The chain employs TRBV30 and TRBJ1-1; D is perhaps TRBD1 (5 bases). Germline assignment: CDR1 GTSNPN and CDR2 SVGIG (reference sequence). CDR3 length equals 15 residues. Trimming removed 2 bases from V and 8 bases from J, with 21 bases in between. CDR3 sequence (DNA): TGTGCCTGGAGTCGCGCCCCCGGGGGTGGCTTAGAAGCTTTCTTT. This translates into CAWSRAPGGGLEAFF.

This chain links TRBV7-6 with TRBJ2-1; 10 nucleotides line up with TRBD2. There are 15 residues in the CDR3. J gave up 4 bases and V 5 bases, and 5 bases lay outside the gene matches. The V gene's germline CDR1 is SGHVS and CDR2 FNYEAQ. The CDR3 sequence: CASSQTSGAYNEQFF. The CDR3 coding sequence is TGTGCCAGCAGCCAAACTAGCGGGGCGTACAATGAGCAGTTCTTC.

The sample holds one count of this clone. The chain has TRBV9 and TRBJ2-1, with a possible D match to TRBD2 (5 bases). The V end was cut by 0 bases, the J end by 13 bases, with 14 bases between. The germline V gene has CDR1 SGDLS and CDR2 YYNGEE. The CDR3 runs 13 residues. The DNA for the CDR3 is TGTGCCAGCAGCGTAGAAATTGAGGGAGTTCAGTTCTTC. The encoded protein is CASSVEIEGVQFF.

The V call is TRBV5-6, the J call TRBJ1-5, with unresolved D. The germline CDR1 and CDR2 sequences are SGHDT and YYEEEE. The CDR3 runs 12 residues. The V end lost 4 bases, the J end lost 6 bases, and 8 bases lay between the germline ends. This CDR3 is CASSRLSQPQHF. In DNA, the CDR3 is TGTGCCAGCAGCCGTCTAAGTCAGCCCCAGCATTTT.

The rearrangement uses TRBV6-4 and TRBJ1-5; D ambiguous. The V end was cut by 0 bases, the J end by 0 bases, with 12 bases between. This CDR3 has 17 residues. The germline gives CDR1 MRHNA, CDR2 SNTAGT. The CDR3: CASSDSSARYSNQPQHF. CDR3 sequence (DNA): TGTGCCAGCAGTGACTCGAGCGCCCGATATAGCAATCAGCCCCAGCATTTT.